This T cell receptor beta chain was sequenced in a study of T-cell reconstitution after alpha-beta-depleted transplantation in children. Overall study results and limits: Several hundred graft clones that had expanded were reportedly the source of alpha-beta T cells about two months after transplant. Newly generated T cells supplied most T-cell counts and diversity one year post-transplant. Day-60 TCRbeta diversity that was high in some patients was derived from surviving recipient T cells and thymic progenitors.

This clonotype was found a few times. Its antigen is unidentified. V dropped 3 bases and J dropped 1 base, with 18 bases sitting between them. The CDR3 sequence is 16 residues long. The germline gives CDR1 SQVTM, CDR2 ANQGSEA. Unique molecular identifiers were incorporated when the TCRbeta library was constructed. Using its own MiXCR run on the PCR reads, TCRdb lists one record per CDR3 protein. The sample records 550,000 to 800,000 distinct CDR3 sequences, roughly 14% being singletons. The clonotype was recovered from a girl aged 2-10 years with congenital amegakaryocytic thrombocytopenia, due to receive a stem cell transplant. V gene TRBV29-1 combines with J gene TRBJ1-2, with D uncertain. The sample was PBMCs, taken before TCRalphabeta/CD19-depleted stem cell transplant. The CDR3 protein is CSVDVVLIGFNYGYTF. Here the CDR3 DNA reads TGCAGCGTTGATGTGGTTTTAATCGGGTTTAACTATGGCTACACCTTC.